This entry is about one T cell receptor beta chain. There is no known antigen for this receptor. Per-base quality was not reported, and no clone a single base away is much larger than it. The donors were healthy, HIV-negative adults who had no recently reported acute infections or vaccinations. Only Caucasian adults living in Nashville, Tennessee, USA were represented among the donors. CD4+ T cells were enriched through magnetic negative selection, after which naive cells were positively selected on CD45RA and the remaining negative fraction served as the memory subset. Blood was obtained by leukapheresis, after which PBMCs were separated by Ficoll-Histopaque density gradient centrifugation and cryopreserved in liquid nitrogen vapor phase. Purity and quantity of every magnetically sorted T cell population were checked by analytical flow cytometry. Genomic DNA was isolated from each sorted fraction and quantified by UV absorbance on a Nanodrop 2000c.

TCR CDR3 regions were amplified from genomic DNA by multiplex PCR using the deep immunoSEQ assay. Genomic DNA extracted from each cell subset was distributed evenly over all wells of several immunoSEQ 96-well plates, and each plate served as one replicate. For sorted subsets, roughly 200 ng of genomic DNA, equivalent to some 30,000 T cell genomes, went into each replicate PCR. Purified libraries were quantified with a Qubit 3.0 fluorometer, sized on a Bioanalyzer 2100, and re-quantified with the KAPA Library Quantification kit. A separate single-read 150-cycle Illumina NextSeq 550 flow cell was used to sequence each immunoSEQ 96-well plate. For the original study's pipeline: The immunoSEQ output contained only junctional sequences without quality scores, so filtering could not match that applied to full-length reads. Sequences were annotated with PyIR, a Python wrapper for IgBLAST v1.9, and V/J genes and CDR3 were assigned using IMGT germline references. Any read was removed if the V/J assignment was weak (E-value above 1e-6), the CDR3 was missing, or the read contained stop codons, out-of-frame junctions, or ambiguous translated residues. A V3J clonotype was defined by an identical inferred V gene, J gene, and CDR3 amino acid sequence. To compute the percentage overlap between repertoires, the number of shared unique clonotypes was divided by the size of the smaller repertoire. Richness of each repertoire was evaluated using RTK rarefaction, the Chao1 estimator, and Recon v2.1 estimates of unobserved clonotypes. Generation probabilities for all TCRbeta clonotypes obtained by the gDNA method from a handful of donors were computed using OLGA. Not all clones reach the TCRdb copy of this immuneACCESS table, which keeps in-frame sequences only. Checked studies attribute under half of the gap to unresolved V genes and leave the rest unexplained. The V and J calls and clone size are taken from that table; D and trimming were inferred from the DNA. The sample data list over 1.4 million clones, and roughly 95% of these were observed just once. The ten largest account for roughly 1.2% of the sample.

This sample is drawn from a study of shared clonotypes between healthy human individuals (dated by TCRdb to 2018 to 2021). Background for the entire study: The cohort comprised two women and a few men aged 18 to 49 years. For each donor, three plates each were used for CD4 naive and CD4 memory, two plates were used for CD8 naive, and one plate was used for CD8 memory. To estimate repertoire size and how much clonotype sharing occurs between individuals, the study deeply sequenced the blood TCR repertoires of five healthy adults. To increase sequencing depth and limit assay-specific biases, TCR repertoire library preparation and sequencing were carried out by different laboratories using diverse techniques. Each donor's leukapheresis produced roughly between roughly 0.85 and 10 billion PBMCs.

Measured from the cysteine to the phenylalanine, the CDR3 is 16 residues long. The CDR3 DNA has 48 bases and is translated from base 1. Reading the germline V gene gives CDR1 SGHRS and CDR2 YFSETQ. V was cut back by 1 base and J by 2 bases, leaving a gap of 13 bases between them. Broad study findings and their caveats: When a few donors were compared, the shared fraction of clonotypes was around 5% for naive CD4, 3.5% for naive CD8, 2.3% for memory CD4, and less than 0.45% for memory CD8. Compared with non-shared clonotypes, clonotypes shared by all four sorted-subset donors had higher generation probabilities. Because the study included a small number of donors, the genetic and exposure-history diversity represented was limited. Rarefaction of sorted-subset datasets indicated incomplete sequencing despite the large sequencing depth. Pairwise subsampling led to the expectation that sequencing depth would affect the degree of clonotype sharing among donors. Sampling was restricted to blood, and TCR repertoires in tissue are likely to differ from TCR repertoires in blood. Estimated clonotype richness was generally larger for naive than for memory subsets.

The sample consisted of naive CD4+ T cells sorted from blood. The sample's cell subset or site label is to be understood as: CD45RA+ positively selected. The chain links TRBV5-1 with TRBJ1-3, and TRBD1 may be the D gene, going by 6 matching bases. This TCR was sampled from a man aged 25-40 years in good health. The DNA sequence follows: TGCGCCAGCAGCTTGAAACAGGGAGCTGCTGGAAACACCATATATTTT. Translation gives CASSLKQGAAGNTIYF.